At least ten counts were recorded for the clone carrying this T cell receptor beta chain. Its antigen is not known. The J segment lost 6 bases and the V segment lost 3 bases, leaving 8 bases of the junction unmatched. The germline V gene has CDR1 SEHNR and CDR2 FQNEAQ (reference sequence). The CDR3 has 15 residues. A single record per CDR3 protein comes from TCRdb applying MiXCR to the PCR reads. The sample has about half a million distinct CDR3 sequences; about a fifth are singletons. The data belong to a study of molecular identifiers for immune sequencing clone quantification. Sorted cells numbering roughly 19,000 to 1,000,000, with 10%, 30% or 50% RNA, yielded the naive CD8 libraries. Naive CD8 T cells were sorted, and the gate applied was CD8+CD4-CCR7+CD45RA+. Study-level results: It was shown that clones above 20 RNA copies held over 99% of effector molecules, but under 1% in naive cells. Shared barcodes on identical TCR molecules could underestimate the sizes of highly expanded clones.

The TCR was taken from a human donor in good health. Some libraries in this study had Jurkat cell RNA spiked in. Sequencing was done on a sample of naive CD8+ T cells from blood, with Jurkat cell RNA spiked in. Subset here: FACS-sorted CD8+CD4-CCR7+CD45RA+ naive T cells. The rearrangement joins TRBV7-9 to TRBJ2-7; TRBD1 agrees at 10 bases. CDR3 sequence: CASSLGGTGVIEQYF. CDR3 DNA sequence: TGTGCCAGCAGCTTGGGCGGGACAGGGGTTATCGAGCAGTACTTC. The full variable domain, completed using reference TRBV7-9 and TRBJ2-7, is DTGVSQNPRHKITKRGQNVTFRCDPISEHNRLYWYRQTLGQGPEFLTYFQNEAQLEKSRLLSDRFSAERPKGSFSTLEIQRTEQGDSAMYLCASSLGGTGVIEQYFGPGTRLTVT.